This TCR beta chain was sequenced for a study of immune cell composition in non-small cell lung cancer. Method: immunoSEQ multiplex PCR; TCRdb's copy keeps in-frame clones and lacks some. The sample yields about 15,000 clones, about two thirds seen once. V dropped 6 bases and J dropped 0 bases, with 11 bases sitting between them. In germline, CDR1 is SQVTM, CDR2 ANQGSEA. The CDR3 is made up of 13 amino acids. In the case of this clone: Its antigen is not known.

Overall study findings and caveats: Top 10 clone scores and clonality were higher in squamous than adenocarcinoma.

DNA was extracted from unsorted cell suspensions stored frozen. The gene calls are TRBV29-1 and TRBJ2-5, with a tentative D call TRBD2 (5 bases). Sequences were obtained from lung tumor tissue. This sequence was found in a human donor with non-small cell lung cancer. The CDR3 spells CSVHLGDQETQYF. The DNA for the CDR3 is TGCAGCGTCCACCTCGGGGACCAAGAGACCCAGTACTTC.